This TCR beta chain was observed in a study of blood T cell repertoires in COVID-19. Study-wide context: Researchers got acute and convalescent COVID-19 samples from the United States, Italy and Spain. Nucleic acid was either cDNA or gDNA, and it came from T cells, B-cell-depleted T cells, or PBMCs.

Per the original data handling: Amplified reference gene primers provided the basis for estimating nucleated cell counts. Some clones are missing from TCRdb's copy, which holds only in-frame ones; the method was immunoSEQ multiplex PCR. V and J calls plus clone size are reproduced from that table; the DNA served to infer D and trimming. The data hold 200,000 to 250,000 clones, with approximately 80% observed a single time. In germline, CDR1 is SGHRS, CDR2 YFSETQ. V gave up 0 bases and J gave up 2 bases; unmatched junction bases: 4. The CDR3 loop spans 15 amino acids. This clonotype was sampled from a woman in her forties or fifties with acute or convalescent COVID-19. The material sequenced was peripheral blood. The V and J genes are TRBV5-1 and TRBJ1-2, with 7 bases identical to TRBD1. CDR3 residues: CASSLATGRNYGYTF. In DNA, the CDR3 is TGCGCCAGCAGCTTGGCGACAGGGAGAAACTATGGCTACACCTTC.